Listed here is a single TCR beta chain. Its antigen is still unknown. CDR3 length equals 13 residues. Germline loops: CDR1 DFQATT, CDR2 SNEGSKA (reference sequence). Trimming shortened V by 6 bases and J by 7 bases, and 13 bases separated the two germline ends. The data were taken from a study of T cell repertoires in cytomegalovirus infection. Study outcomes and limitations: Predominance within the ex vivo response was attributable to HLA-C-restricted CMV-specific TCR beta clonotypes.

A single record per CDR3 protein comes from TCRdb applying MiXCR to the reads. The sample lists 60,000 to 80,000 distinct CDR3 sequences, 20% to 25% seen once, with 73% in the top ten. This chain uses TRBV20-1 with TRBJ1-6; weak D call: TRBD1 (5 bases). This TCR was recovered from a human donor in good health (CMV status not recorded). Some clones in this sample may be carry-over from other donors' samples. This sample comprised CD8+ T cells from cultured PBMCs, obtained from culture after CMV antigen stimulation. Written as DNA, the CDR3 is TGCAGTGCCAGAACAGGAGAGAATTCACCCCTCCACTTT. As protein: CSARTGENSPLHF.